This entry describes one TCR beta chain. The V gene lost 3 bases and the J gene lost 3 bases, with 14 bases spanning the gap. This CDR3 is 16 amino acids long. In germline, CDR1 is SGHTA, CDR2 FQGTGA. Sequencing used immunoSEQ multiplex PCR; TCRdb keeps in-frame clones, though not all of them. The sample consists of more than 300,000 clones, approximately 90% of them appearing once. The data were obtained in a study of Ad26.COV2.S vaccination and SARS-CoV-2 variants. Overall study context: Participant was drawn from the COV1001 Ad26.COV2.S trial arm.

Treatment here: around 19 received Ad26.COV2.S at low or high dose, single or two shots; about 5 received placebo; per-sample allocation not given. Day 63 following the first vaccine or placebo injection was when the samples were taken. The donor's status was that of an adult aged 18-55 years in Boston. This specimen consisted of peripheral blood, obtained in a trial of Ad26.COV2.S vaccine versus placebo. The V gene is TRBV7-3, the J gene TRBJ2-2; D is uncertain. The clonotype was recovered from a person aged 18-65 years who received the Ad26.COV2.S COVID-19 vaccine or a placebo. CDR3 DNA: TGTGCCAGCAGCTTCGACCTGGGTATCTACACCGGGGAGCTGTTTTTT. It specifies CASSFDLGIYTGELFF. Variable domain in full (rest from reference TRBV7-3 and TRBJ2-2): GAGVSQTPSNKVTEKGKYVELRCDPISGHTALYWYRQSLGQGPEFLIYFQGTGAADDSGLPNDRFFAVRPEGSVSTLKIQRTERGDSAVYLCASSFDLGIYTGELFFGEGSRLTVL.